The clone carrying this T cell receptor (beta chain) was detected a few times. What it recognizes is unknown. The sample originates from a study of CD8 T cells in ankylosing spondylitis. Preparation of TCR beta libraries was done by quantitative 5'-RACE with molecular barcodes. TCRdb processed the 5' RACE reads anew with MiXCR; each CDR3 protein has one entry. The table records around 330,000 distinct CDR3 sequences, 9.5% to 13% of them present only once. The junction had 8 bases not matched to a gene; V was cut back by 1 base and J by 8 bases. The CDR3 runs 16 residues. Germline lookup yields CDR1 KGHSH and CDR2 LQKENI. Study observations and caveats: Relatively rare in peripheral blood, disease-linked clones were also CD8+. What appeared characteristic of ankylosing spondylitis blood was a TCR beta motif of eight highly homologous variants.

The chain links TRBV18 to TRBJ2-1; 10 bases are a match to TRBD2. The sequenced material came from blood, either unsorted or a sorted T cell fraction (not recorded which). This receptor was identified in a female donor with ankylosing spondylitis or in good health (not recorded which). CDR3 DNA sequence: TGTGCCAGCTCACCACTAGCGGGAGGCGGCACGGATGAGCAGTTCTTC. Amino acids: CASSPLAGGGTDEQFF.